This passage covers 15 T cell receptor beta chains from one sample sequenced in a study of cytomegalovirus exposure and HLA in healthy donors. In the PCR, 60 Vbeta and 13 Jbeta primers were used. TCRdb's table, derived via immunoSEQ multiplex PCR, lists solely in-frame clones and lacks some. The sample lists roughly 150,000 clones, under 85% occurring once. Sample: PBMCs. The source is a young woman in good health and CMV-seropositive.

The gene calls are TRBV5-1 and TRBJ1-2, with 8 bases identical to TRBD1. CDR3 length: 13 residues. The junction had 10 bases not matched to a gene; V was cut back by 6 bases and J by 9 bases. Germline lookup yields CDR1 SGHRS and CDR2 YFSETQ. CDR3 DNA sequence: TGCGCCAGCACCACCGGACAGGGAGGAAGCTACACCTTC. Amino acid sequence: CASTTGQGGSYTF.

V and J are TRBV5-8 and TRBJ1-6; maybe TRBD1 (5 bases). The CDR3 covers 14 residues. Germline CDR1 is SGHTS and CDR2 is YDEGEE. The V and J ends lost 3 bases and 10 bases respectively, with 14 bases between them. In DNA, the CDR3 is TGTGCCAGCAGCTCTTTGACAGTTCGGTCACCCCTCCACTTT. Its translation: CASSSLTVRSPLHF.

This clone came up a few times. The J gene is TRBJ2-1, the V gene TRBV7-3; 7 bases match TRBD1. The V gene's germline CDR1 is SGHTA and CDR2 FQGTGA. J lost 3 bases, V lost 5 bases, and 10 bases had no gene match. This CDR3 contains 16 residues. This CDR3 is CASSRRGGPFYNEQFF. The CDR3, as DNA: TGTGCCAGCAGCCGAAGAGGGGGCCCGTTCTACAATGAGCAGTTCTTC.

This clone occurred once. The chain employs TRBV6-1 and TRBJ1-5; 12 bases match TRBD1. Germline loops: CDR1 MNHNS, CDR2 SASEGT. The CDR3 is 16 amino acids. V lost 4 bases to trimming and J lost 7 bases; unmatched junction nucleotides: 8. As DNA, the CDR3 is TGTGCCAGCAGTGGGGCGGGACAGGGGGCATTACAGCCCCAGCATTTT. Protein sequence: CASSGAGQGALQPQHF.

The chain links TRBV15 to TRBJ2-7, with 7 positions matching TRBD1. This CDR3 comprises 14 residues. Germline V CDR1 and CDR2: LNHNV, YYDKDF (reference sequence). The J segment lost 4 bases and the V segment lost 6 bases, leaving 9 bases of the junction unmatched. The CDR3 here is CATSRRDSLYEQYF. The CDR3 bases are TGTGCCACCAGTAGACGGGACAGCCTATACGAGCAGTACTTC.

The genes are TRBV20-1 and TRBJ2-7; a possible D gene is TRBD2 (6 bases). Trimming removed 6 bases at V and 7 bases at J, with 10 bases between. The CDR3 sequence is 10 residues long. Looked up from germline, CDR1 is DFQATT and CDR2 is SNEGSKA (reference sequence). CDR3 coding DNA: TGCAGTGCCGCGCGGGGAGAGCAGTACTTC. Protein product: CSAARGEQYF.

V and J are TRBV7-2 and TRBJ1-5; TRBD1 matches 8 bases. There are 17 residues in the CDR3. CDR1 and CDR2 from the germline V gene are SGHTA and FQGNSA. Unmatched junction bases numbered 4, after V lost 0 bases and J lost 0 bases. The CDR3 here is CASSLAGQGNSNQPQHF. CDR3 bases: TGTGCCAGCAGCTTAGCCGGACAGGGAAATAGCAATCAGCCCCAGCATTTT.

The genes are TRBV5-6 and TRBJ1-1; D perhaps matches TRBD1 (5 bases). Germline CDR1 SGHDT, CDR2 YYEEEE. CDR3 length equals 14 residues. V dropped 4 bases and J dropped 1 base, with 11 bases sitting between them. The CDR3, as DNA: TGTGCCAGCAGCATTGACAGTTGGAACACTGAAGCTTTCTTT. This gives the protein CASSIDSWNTEAFF.

V is TRBV7-2 and J is TRBJ2-7; unclear D gene. Trimming left V 1 base short and J 2 bases short, with 9 bases between. Germline CDR1 and CDR2: SGHTA and FQGNSA. The CDR3 loop spans 14 amino acids. The chain's CDR3 is CASSLGIEAYEQYF. CDR3 nucleotide sequence: TGTGCCAGCAGCTTAGGAATAGAGGCCTACGAGCAGTACTTC. The variable domain in full, completed from reference TRBV7-2 and TRBJ2-7, reads GAGVSQSPSNKVTEKGKDVELRCDPISGHTALYWYRQSLGQGLEFLIYFQGNSAPDKSGLPSDRFSAERTGGSVSTLTIQRTQQEDSAVYLCASSLGIEAYEQYFGPGTRLTVT.

The rearrangement uses TRBV6-5 and TRBJ1-2; D is unclear. From germline, CDR1 is MNHEY and CDR2 SVGAGI. The CDR3 extends over 13 amino acids. Trimming took off 5 bases at V and 3 bases at J, with 10 bases between the two ends. CDR3 nucleotides: TGTGCCAGCAGTGGCGGCACTCACTATGGCTACACCTTC. Amino acids: CASSGGTHYGYTF.

The rearrangement uses TRBV9 and TRBJ1-4; tentatively, D is TRBD1 (6 bases). The V end lost 0 bases, the J end lost 6 bases, and 9 bases lay between the germline ends. Germline V gives CDR1 SGDLS, CDR2 YYNGEE. This CDR3 has 14 residues. The CDR3 bases are TGTGCCAGCAGCGTAGAGGGGGTAGATGAAAAACTGTTTTTT. This translates into CASSVEGVDEKLFF.

This sequence joins TRBV30 and TRBJ1-1; 7 nucleotides match TRBD1. The ends lost 3 bases at V and 0 bases at J; junction bases unmatched: 1. This CDR3 has 13 residues. Germline CDR1 and CDR2: GTSNPN and SVGIG (reference sequence). CDR3 bases: TGTGCCTGGAGGACAGGGTTGAACACTGAAGCTTTCTTT. This translates into CAWRTGLNTEAFF.

The rearrangement uses TRBV6-5 and TRBJ1-2; D is unresolved. The CDR3 is made up of 14 amino acids. V lost 6 bases and J lost 2, with 13 bases in between. Per the germline V gene, CDR1 is MNHEY and CDR2 is SVGAGI. The CDR3 here is CASRHPPGNYGYTF. CDR3 nucleotides: TGTGCCAGCAGACATCCCCCGGGGAACTATGGCTACACCTTC.

Written as DNA, the CDR3 is TGTGCCTGGGACGACAGAATGAACACTGAAGCTTTCTTT. Encoded protein: CAWDDRMNTEAFF. The J gene is TRBJ1-1, the V gene TRBV30, with a possible D match to TRBD1 (5 bases). Germline CDR1 GTSNPN, CDR2 SVGIG (reference sequence). The V gene lost 5 bases and the J gene lost 0 bases, with 10 bases spanning the gap. The CDR3 loop spans 13 amino acids. The complete variable domain, with remaining parts taken from reference TRBV30 and TRBJ1-1, reads SQTIHQWPATLVQPVGSPLSLECTVEGTSNPNLYWYRQAAGRGLQLLFYSVGIGQISSEVPQNLSASRPQDRQFILSSKKLLLSDSGFYLCAWDDRMNTEAFFGQGTRLTVV.

The gene calls are TRBV13 and TRBJ2-5; D may be TRBD2 (6 bases). The V gene lost 4 bases and the J gene lost 3 bases, with 15 bases spanning the gap. Germline CDR1 PRHDT, CDR2 FYEKMQ (reference sequence). This CDR3 is 15 amino acids long. CDR3 protein: CASSSMNSGKETQYF. CDR3 DNA sequence: TGTGCCAGCAGCTCCATGAATAGCGGTAAAGAGACCCAGTACTTC.